The clone carrying this T cell receptor beta chain was detected a few times. Its target is unknown. As for treatment: 15 Gy SBRT to primary tumor, nephrectomy 4 weeks later. TCRdb keeps only in-frame clones here, not all; method: immunoSEQ multiplex PCR. The data hold roughly 12,000 clones, with around 35% observed a single time. The data belong to a study of radiation and T cells in renal cell carcinoma. Notes on the study in general: Top 100 clonotypes averaged about 50% in irradiated versus about 40% in nephrectomy-only tumors.

The V segment lost 5 bases and the J segment 4 bases; nucleotides outside the gene matches: 10. The CDR3 sequence is 15 residues long. Germline-derived CDR1 and CDR2 are SGHVS and FNYEAQ. This chain uses TRBV7-6 with TRBJ1-2; 7 bases map to TRBD1. The source material was tumor tissue, sampled from a patient whose treatment included radiotherapy and nephrectomy. This clonotype originated in a man in his 60s with renal cell carcinoma. The CDR3 reads CASSGAGGRGYGYTF. The CDR3 nucleotides are TGTGCCAGCAGCGGAGCAGGGGGAAGAGGCTATGGCTACACCTTC.